Following are 24 T cell receptor beta chains from one sample sequenced in a study of CD8+CD57+ T cells in acquired aplastic anemia. Genomic DNA provided the template from which TCR beta VDJ and CDR3 profiles were obtained. TCRdb fed the reads into MiXCR, producing one record per CDR3 protein. The table shows roughly 64,000 distinct CDR3 sequences, with 50% to 70% occurring only once. The sequenced material came from sorted CD4+, CD8+, or CD8+CD57+ T cells (not recorded which) from PBMCs. All receptors come from a human donor in good health, serving as a control.

This clonotype appeared many times. The chain carries TRBV7-6 and TRBJ2-1, with 12 bases matching TRBD2. Germline assignment: CDR1 SGHVS and CDR2 FNYEAQ. V lost 5 bases, J lost 6 bases, and 5 bases stayed unmatched. CDR3 length: 15 amino acids. In DNA form, the CDR3 reads TGTGCCAGCAGCCCCCCGGGACTAGCGGGCAATGAGCAGTTCTTC. The encoded protein is CASSPPGLAGNEQFF.

This clonotype was detected ten times or more. The chain carries TRBV14 and TRBJ2-1; 10 nucleotides line up with TRBD2. Germline V gene data show CDR1 as SGHDN and CDR2 as FVKESK. The length of the CDR3 is 18 residues. J lost 7 bases, V lost 2 bases, and 14 bases had no gene match. The CDR3 region has the DNA TGTGCCAGCAGCCAACGTCCTTTTACTAGCGGGGATGGGAATGAGCAGTTCTTC. Amino acid sequence: CASSQRPFTSGDGNEQFF.

The rearrangement uses TRBV24-1 and TRBJ2-3; no reliable D call. This CDR3 comprises 12 residues. Germline CDR1 is KGHDR and CDR2 is SFDVKD. V was trimmed by 6 bases and J by 11 bases, leaving 14 bases between them. CDR3 protein: CATSLSGAEQYF. In DNA, the CDR3 is TGTGCCACCAGTCTCTCGGGTGCTGAGCAGTATTTT.

This clonotype was observed a handful of times. The chain's CDR3 is CASSWTSGGTSYNEQFF. The DNA of the CDR3 is TGTGCCAGCAGCTGGACTAGCGGGGGGACTTCCTACAATGAGCAGTTCTTC. This sequence joins TRBV11-2 and TRBJ2-1; 14 bases map to TRBD2. After removal of 4 bases from V and 1 base from J, the junction contained 3 bases not matched to a gene. Germline CDR1 reads SGHAT; CDR2 reads FQNNGV. The CDR3 consists of 17 residues.

The sample holds a few counts of this clonotype. The chain employs TRBV19 and TRBJ1-1; D is possibly TRBD1 (5 bases). The CDR3 is made up of 12 amino acids. Germline CDR1 is LNHDA and CDR2 is SQIVND (reference sequence). Trimming left V 7 bases short and J 7 bases short, with 13 bases between. The CDR3 reads CASNRQGNEAFF. The CDR3 DNA reads TGTGCCAGTAATAGGCAGGGCAATGAAGCTTTCTTT.

V gene TRBV25-1 combines with J gene TRBJ2-5; 11 nucleotides align to TRBD2. CDR1 and CDR2 from the germline V gene are MGHDK and SYGVNS. This CDR3 has 16 residues. With 6 bases clipped from V and 1 base from J, the junction kept 7 bases outside the gene matches. This CDR3 reads CASSSGLAGAQETQYF. The CDR3 nucleotides are TGTGCCAGCAGCTCTGGACTAGCGGGTGCCCAAGAGACCCAGTACTTC.

In its sample, this clonotype was seen many times. CDR3 loop: CASSLDRNTEAFF. CDR3 nucleotides: TGTGCCAGCAGCTTAGACAGGAACACTGAAGCTTTCTTT. The chain carries TRBV7-9 and TRBJ1-1; the D is unclear. Germline CDR1 SEHNR, CDR2 FQNEAQ (reference sequence). Trimming removed 1 base at V and 1 base at J, with 4 bases between. The CDR3 length is 13 residues.

V usage is TRBV19 and J usage is TRBJ1-2; D is possibly TRBD1 (6 bases). This CDR3 region has 13 residues. From germline, CDR1 is LNHDA and CDR2 SQIVND (reference sequence). The V gene lost 6 bases and the J gene lost 2 bases, with 10 bases spanning the gap. CDR3 sequence: CASRHRENYGYTF. The CDR3 nucleotides read TGTGCCAGTAGGCACAGGGAGAACTATGGCTACACCTTC.

This clonotype was observed at least ten times. The chain couples TRBV6-5 to TRBJ1-1; D call uncertain. Trimming left V 6 bases short and J 5 bases short, with 7 bases between. The length of the CDR3 is 11 residues. The germline gives CDR1 MNHEY, CDR2 SVGAGI. CDR3 coding DNA: TGTGCCAGCAGGGAGGGTACTGAAGCTTTCTTT. Translated, it gives CASREGTEAFF.

This clonotype was detected many times. The rearrangement joins TRBV3-1 to TRBJ1-6; TRBD1 might be the D (5 bases). CDR3 length: 17 residues. Trimming removed 4 bases at V and 3 bases at J, with 16 bases between. Germline CDR1 and CDR2: LGHDT and YNNKEL (reference sequence). CDR3 in amino acids: CASSPPARGVYNSPLHF. CDR3 DNA: TGTGCCAGCAGCCCGCCAGCGAGGGGAGTCTATAATTCACCCCTCCACTTT.

The chain has TRBV2 and TRBJ2-2; 10 bases are shared with TRBD2. The CDR3 is made up of 15 amino acids. Per the germline V gene, CDR1 is SNHLY and CDR2 is FYNNEI. With 7 bases clipped from V and 6 bases from J, the junction kept 8 bases outside the gene matches. CDR3 in DNA: TGTGCCAGCATAGAGGAGCGGGGGGGCGCCGGGGAGCTGTTTTTT. This translates into CASIEERGGAGELFF. The whole variable domain, filled in from reference TRBV2 and TRBJ2-2, reads EPEVTQTPSHQVTQMGQEVILRCVPISNHLYFYWYRQILGQKVEFLVSFYNNEISEKSEIFDDQFSVERPDGSNFTLKIRSTKLEDSAMYFCASIEERGGAGELFFGEGSRLTVL.

This clonotype was seen repeatedly, ten times or more. V and J are TRBV7-3 and TRBJ2-1, with D hard to call. Germline V gene lookup returns CDR1 SGHTA and CDR2 FQGTGA. This CDR3 comprises 13 residues. V was shortened by 0 bases and J by 6 bases, with 6 bases between the two germline ends. CDR3 bases: TGTGCCAGCAGCTTAACGGGCGTCAATGAGCAGTTCTTC. This sequence encodes CASSLTGVNEQFF.

This clonotype was detected only once. The chain has TRBV29-1 and TRBJ1-1; no firm D call. This CDR3 region has 12 residues. Germline CDR1 SQVTM, CDR2 ANQGSEA. V lost 7 bases and J lost 1, with 10 bases in between. The CDR3 loop is CSGKMQNTEAFF. CDR3 coding DNA: TGCAGCGGGAAAATGCAGAACACTGAAGCTTTCTTT.

V and J are TRBV25-1 and TRBJ2-3; perhaps TRBD1 as D (5 bases). V lost 3 bases, J lost 1 base, and 8 bases lay in between. CDR1 MGHDK and CDR2 SYGVNS come from the germline V gene. The CDR3 runs 14 residues. The CDR3 nucleotides are TGTGCCAGCAGTGACCCGACAGGCACAGATACGCAGTATTTT. This encodes CASSDPTGTDTQYF.

This clonotype was found many times. The chain has TRBV12-3 or TRBV12-4 and TRBJ1-1, with D uncertain. The CDR3 runs 13 residues. Trimming took off 1 base at V and 8 bases at J, with 11 bases between the two ends. DNA of the CDR3: TGTGCCAGCAGTTTAGAAGGATGGGGAGAAGCTTTCTTT. Residues: CASSLEGWGEAFF.

This rearrangement joins TRBV10-3 to TRBJ2-1; 8 positions match TRBD1. CDR1 and CDR2 (germline): ENHRY, SYGVKD. V was pared by 7 bases and J by 3 bases, with 5 bases of the junction left unmatched. This CDR3 is 14 amino acids long. This CDR3 reads CAINPGQVYNEQFF. The CDR3 bases are TGTGCCATCAACCCGGGACAGGTCTACAATGAGCAGTTCTTC.

This rearrangement joins TRBV20-1 to TRBJ2-1, with 9 bases aligning to TRBD1. V shed 5 bases, J shed 3 bases, and the junction held 5 bases outside the gene matches. Germline V gene data show CDR1 as DFQATT and CDR2 as SNEGSKA (reference sequence). There are 14 residues in the CDR3. Here the CDR3 DNA reads TGCAGTGCTCTCCCGGGACAGGGCTACAATGAGCAGTTCTTC. Protein sequence: CSALPGQGYNEQFF.

V is TRBV24-1 and J is TRBJ1-2; weak D call: TRBD1 (5 bases). In germline, CDR1 is KGHDR, CDR2 SFDVKD. The CDR3 has 14 residues. Between the trimmed V and J ends, which lost 3 bases and 8 bases, there was a span of 15 bases. The CDR3 spells CATSDGTVLGGYTF. In DNA, the CDR3 is TGTGCCACCAGTGATGGGACGGTCCTTGGAGGCTACACCTTC.

This clonotype was observed at least ten times. The V and J genes are TRBV5-1 and TRBJ2-3; 8 positions match TRBD2. The CDR3 sequence is 16 residues long. The junction had 4 bases not matched to a gene; V was cut back by 1 base and J by 0 bases. Germline CDR1 reads SGHRS; CDR2 reads YFSETQ. This CDR3 reads CASSLKLAGSTDTQYF. CDR3 DNA: TGCGCCAGCAGCTTGAAGCTAGCGGGCAGCACAGATACGCAGTATTTT.

The chain joins TRBV2 to TRBJ2-7; TRBD2 is a possible D gene (5 bases). The CDR3 is 15 amino acids. Germline-derived CDR1 and CDR2 are SNHLY and FYNNEI. Trimming pared 3 bases from V and 3 bases from J, leaving 15 bases between. In DNA, the CDR3 is TGTGCCAGCAGTGAGCGGACTTACAGACACTACGAGCAGTACTTC. It is translated as CASSERTYRHYEQYF.

The table lists this clonotype with a few counts. This chain uses TRBV10-2 with TRBJ1-6, with a possible D match to TRBD1 (5 bases). CDR1 and CDR2 (germline): WSHSY, SAAADI. V lost 7 bases and J lost 9, with 19 bases in between. The CDR3 covers 15 residues. CDR3 in amino acids: CASTDNGGYASPLHF. The CDR3 region has the DNA TGCGCCAGCACCGATAACGGGGGGTATGCTTCACCCCTCCACTTT.

V and J are TRBV24-1 and TRBJ2-5; 10 bases fit TRBD1. The CDR3 contains 17 residues. V lost 6 bases to trimming and J lost 2 bases; unmatched junction nucleotides: 11. CDR1 and CDR2 from the germline V gene are KGHDR and SFDVKD. CDR3 protein: CATSSTGGSLQQETQYF. The CDR3 bases are TGTGCCACCAGTTCGACAGGGGGCTCCCTCCAACAAGAGACCCAGTACTTC.

This clonotype came up once. Being one base from a much bigger clone, this may be a read error. The rearrangement joins TRBV5-5 to TRBJ1-4; perhaps TRBD1 as D (6 bases). The CDR3 runs to 13 residues. CDR1 and CDR2 from the germline V gene are SGHKS and YYEKEE (reference sequence). This CDR3 is CANSLRGEEKLFF. CDR3 bases: TGTGCCAACAGCTTGAGGGGGGAGGAAAAACTGTTTTTT.

This chain uses TRBV7-3 with TRBJ2-3, with 9 bases identical to TRBD2. The J segment lost 1 base and the V segment lost 2 bases, leaving 4 bases of the junction unmatched. Per germline, CDR1 SGHTA and CDR2 FQGTGA. The CDR3 sequence is 16 residues long. CDR3 in amino acids: CASSLASGKGTDTQYF. The CDR3 DNA sequence: TGTGCCAGCAGCTTAGCTAGCGGGAAGGGCACAGATACGCAGTATTTT.